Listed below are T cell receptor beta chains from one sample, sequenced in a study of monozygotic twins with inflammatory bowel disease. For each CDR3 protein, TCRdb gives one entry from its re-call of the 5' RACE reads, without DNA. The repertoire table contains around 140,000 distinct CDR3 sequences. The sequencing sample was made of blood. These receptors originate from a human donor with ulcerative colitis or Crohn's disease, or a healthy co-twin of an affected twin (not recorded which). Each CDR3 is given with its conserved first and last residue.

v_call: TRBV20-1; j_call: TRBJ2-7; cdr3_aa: CSARELQEGYYEQYF
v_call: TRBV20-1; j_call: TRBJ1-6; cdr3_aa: CSARTSGHNSPLHF
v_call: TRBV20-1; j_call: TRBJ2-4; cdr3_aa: CSARDERGGWNIQYF
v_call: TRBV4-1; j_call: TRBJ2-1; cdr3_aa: CASSQPLAGALLDEQFF
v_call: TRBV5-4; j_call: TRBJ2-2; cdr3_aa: CASSWNTGELFF
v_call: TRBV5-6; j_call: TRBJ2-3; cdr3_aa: CASSSRHADTQYF
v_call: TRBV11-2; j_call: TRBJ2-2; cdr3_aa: CASSGEVGTGINTGELFF
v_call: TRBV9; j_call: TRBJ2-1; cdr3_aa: CASSAPGGKQFF
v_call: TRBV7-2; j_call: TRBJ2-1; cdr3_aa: CASSLEATTYNEQFF
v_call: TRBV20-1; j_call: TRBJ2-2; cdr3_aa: CSARSRLNTGELFF
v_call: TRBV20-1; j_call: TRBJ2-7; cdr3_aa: CSAFTGILREQYF
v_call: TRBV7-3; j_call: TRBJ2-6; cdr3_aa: CASSFTGPGANVLTF
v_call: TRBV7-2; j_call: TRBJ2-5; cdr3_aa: CASSLATVETQYF
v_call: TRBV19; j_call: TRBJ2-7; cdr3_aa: CASSIQSSYEQYF
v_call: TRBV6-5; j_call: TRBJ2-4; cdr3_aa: CASSYSAPLEDKNIQYF
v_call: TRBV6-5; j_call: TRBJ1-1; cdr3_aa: CASRRQGNTEAFF
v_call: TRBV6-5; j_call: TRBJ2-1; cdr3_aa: CATSGGTYNEQFF
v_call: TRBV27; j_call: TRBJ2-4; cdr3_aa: CASSLTREETYIQYF
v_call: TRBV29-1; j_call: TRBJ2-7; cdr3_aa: CSVLDGLNYEQYF
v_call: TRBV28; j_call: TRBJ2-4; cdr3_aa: CASSLPEVAKNMQYF
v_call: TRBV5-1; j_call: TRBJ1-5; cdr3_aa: CASSPEGYSNQPQHF
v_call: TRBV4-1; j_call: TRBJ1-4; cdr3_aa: CASSQVFGGNEKLFF
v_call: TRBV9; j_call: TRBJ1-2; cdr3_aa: CASSAQLGGDANYGYTF
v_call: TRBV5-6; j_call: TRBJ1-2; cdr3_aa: CASSSGPKLGGYGYTF
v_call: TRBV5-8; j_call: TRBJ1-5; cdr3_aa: CASKRGQSNQPQHF
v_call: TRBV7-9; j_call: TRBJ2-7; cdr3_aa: CASSTRDLSYEQYF
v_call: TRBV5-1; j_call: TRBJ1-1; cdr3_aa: CASSLVVGTENTEAFF
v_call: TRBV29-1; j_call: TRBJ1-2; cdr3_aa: CSVAGTGNYGYTF
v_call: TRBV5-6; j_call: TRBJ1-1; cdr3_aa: CASLGQLAMNTEAFF
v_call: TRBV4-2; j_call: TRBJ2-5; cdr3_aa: CASSQEGRQETQYF
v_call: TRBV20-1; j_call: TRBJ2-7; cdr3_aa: CSARVSTYEQYF
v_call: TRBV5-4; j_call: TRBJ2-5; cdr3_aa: CASSPTQGAGETQYF
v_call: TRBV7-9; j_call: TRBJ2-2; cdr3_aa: CASSLESGGPPGELFF
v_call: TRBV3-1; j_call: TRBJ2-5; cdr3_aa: CASSQLLETQYF
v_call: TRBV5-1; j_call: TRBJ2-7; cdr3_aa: CASSTTGGRSYEQYF
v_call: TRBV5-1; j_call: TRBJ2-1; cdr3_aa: CASSFGTGAGNEQFF
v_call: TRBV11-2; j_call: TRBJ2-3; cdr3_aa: CASSFTAQDTQYF
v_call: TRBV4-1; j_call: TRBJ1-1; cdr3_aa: CASSQSRRVPAAFF
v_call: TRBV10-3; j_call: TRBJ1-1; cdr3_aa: CAISESGGVAEAFF
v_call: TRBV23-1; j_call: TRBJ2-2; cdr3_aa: CASPSAAGANTGELFF
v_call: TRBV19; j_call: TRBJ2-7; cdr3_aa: CASSIGWGYEQYF
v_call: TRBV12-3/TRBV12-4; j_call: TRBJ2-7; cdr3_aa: CASSFPRGGAYEQYF
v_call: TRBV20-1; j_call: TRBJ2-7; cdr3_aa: CSARDPSGDRYEQYF
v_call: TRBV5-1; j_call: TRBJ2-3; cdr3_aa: CASSYSDSTDTQYF
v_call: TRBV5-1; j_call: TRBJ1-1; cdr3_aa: CASSLEFFTLGTEAFF